This T cell receptor beta chain was identified during a study of shared clonotypes between healthy human individuals. General study findings and limits: Only a few donors were included, so the genetic and exposure-history diversity represented was limited.

Turning to this clone: Its antigen remains unknown.

Cells designated naive CD8 were CD45RO-negative and were positively selected for CCR7, with terminally differentiated effector memory CD45RA+ cells excluded. TCRdb's copy holds only in-frame clones and misses some; the assay was immunoSEQ multiplex PCR. This sample carries some 2,100,000 clones, approximately 94% of them seen once, and the ten largest clones take around 1.7%. CDR3 size: 14 residues. CDR1 SGHTS and CDR2 YDEGEE come from the germline V gene. Trimming left V 4 bases short and J 4 bases short, with 13 bases between. The rearrangement links TRBV5-8 to TRBJ2-3; D remains ambiguous. The TCR sequence derives from a man between 18 and 29 years old in good health. Some clones in this sample may be carry-over from other donors' samples. The sample consisted of naive CD8+ T cells from PBMCs. The CDR3 region is CASSEWSGADTQYF. DNA of the CDR3: TGTGCCAGCAGCGAATGGAGTGGCGCAGATACGCAGTATTTT.